Listed below are T cell receptor beta chains from one sample, sequenced in a study of identical twins. TCRdb redid the calling of the 5' RACE reads with MiXCR, one entry per CDR3 protein. The data contain around 230,000 distinct CDR3 sequences, about a tenth of them seen just once; the ten biggest clones take up over 4.5%. Sequenced input: memory (CD45RO+) T cells sorted from blood. The receptor source for this set is a woman aged 18-29 years in good health. Both conserved end residues are part of each CDR3. Each record gives: CDR3 length, J gene, clone size, V gene, D gene, CDR3 DNA, CDR3 protein. D genes are given only for firm matches. Some rows mark clone size as missing; the rest say once, few, many or name a class of expanded clone.

len: 13
j_gene: TRBJ1-3
abundance: few
v_gene: TRBV19
d_gene: .
CDR3nt: TGTGCCAGTAGAGGACAGCTTGGAAACACCATATATTTT
CDR3aa: CASRGQLGNTIYF

len: 15
j_gene: TRBJ2-2
abundance: .
v_gene: TRBV9
d_gene: .
CDR3nt: TGTGCCAGCAGCGTCCGGACACAGAACACCGGGGAGCTGTTTTTT
CDR3aa: CASSVRTQNTGELFF

len: 13
j_gene: TRBJ1-5
abundance: few
v_gene: TRBV6-2/TRBV6-3
d_gene: TRBD1
CDR3nt: TGTGCCAGCCACAGGGGTAGCAATCAGCCCCAGCATTTT
CDR3aa: CASHRGSNQPQHF

len: 11
j_gene: TRBJ1-2
abundance: .
v_gene: TRBV7-9
d_gene: .
CDR3nt: TGTGCCAGCAGCCCGCTTGGAGGCTACACCTTC
CDR3aa: CASSPLGGYTF

len: 13
j_gene: TRBJ1-5
abundance: few
v_gene: TRBV9
d_gene: .
CDR3nt: TGTGCCAGCAGCCCACAGGCCAATCAGCCCCAGCATTTT
CDR3aa: CASSPQANQPQHF

len: 14
j_gene: TRBJ2-7
abundance: many
v_gene: TRBV20-1
d_gene: TRBD2
CDR3nt: TGCAGTGCTACTGCGCTAGCGGCCCCATACGAGCAGTACTTC
CDR3aa: CSATALAAPYEQYF

len: 15
j_gene: TRBJ2-5
abundance: many
v_gene: TRBV12-3/TRBV12-4
d_gene: TRBD2
CDR3nt: TGTGCCAGCAGTTTCTCGACTAGCGGGAGGACGTCAGAATACTTC
CDR3aa: CASSFSTSGRTSEYF

len: 16
j_gene: TRBJ2-6
abundance: few
v_gene: TRBV5-6
d_gene: .
CDR3nt: TGTGCCAGCAGCTTGACAACGGCCGTAATGGGTAACGTCCTGACTTTC
CDR3aa: CASSLTTAVMGNVLTF

len: 12
j_gene: TRBJ2-3
abundance: few
v_gene: TRBV11-2
d_gene: .
CDR3nt: TGTGCCAGCAGCATTACGGGGGTGGTGCAGTATTTT
CDR3aa: CASSITGVVQYF

len: 14
j_gene: TRBJ2-3
abundance: few
v_gene: TRBV7-9
d_gene: .
CDR3nt: TGTGCCAGCACGTATTCCGGGGCCTTAGATACGCAGTATTTT
CDR3aa: CASTYSGALDTQYF

len: 12
j_gene: TRBJ2-5
abundance: few
v_gene: TRBV29-1
d_gene: .
CDR3nt: TGCAGTTGTTGGTTCGGCGGCGAGACCCAGTACTTC
CDR3aa: CSCWFGGETQYF

len: 15
j_gene: TRBJ2-2
abundance: .
v_gene: TRBV7-2
d_gene: .
CDR3nt: TGTGCCAGCAGCCCCGGGACCCTAGGCACCGGGGAGCTGTTTTTT
CDR3aa: CASSPGTLGTGELFF

len: 13
j_gene: TRBJ1-5
abundance: many
v_gene: TRBV20-1
d_gene: .
CDR3nt: TGCAGTGCTAGGGTGGATCTTAATCAGCCCCAGCATTTT
CDR3aa: CSARVDLNQPQHF

len: 13
j_gene: TRBJ1-1
abundance: many
v_gene: TRBV2
d_gene: .
CDR3nt: TGTGCCAGCAGTTCGGCCCTAAACACTGAAGCTTTCTTT
CDR3aa: CASSSALNTEAFF

len: 20
j_gene: TRBJ2-1
abundance: many
v_gene: TRBV27
d_gene: TRBD2
CDR3nt: TGTGCCAGCAGTCCCATCCGGGGTAGCGGGAGGGCCGGGACCTACAATGAGCAGTTCTTC
CDR3aa: CASSPIRGSGRAGTYNEQFF

len: 12
j_gene: TRBJ2-7
abundance: .
v_gene: TRBV3-1
d_gene: TRBD2
CDR3nt: TGTGCCAGCAGCCAGGGAGCAGCGGGGAAACACTTC
CDR3aa: CASSQGAAGKHF

len: 11
j_gene: TRBJ2-7
abundance: .
v_gene: TRBV6-2/TRBV6-3
d_gene: .
CDR3nt: TGTGCCAGCAGTCCTTCGAGCGAGCAGTACTTC
CDR3aa: CASSPSSEQYF

len: 14
j_gene: TRBJ2-7
abundance: few
v_gene: TRBV3-1
d_gene: .
CDR3nt: TGTGCCAGCAGCCTTAGACAGGAGGGATACGAGCAGTACTTC
CDR3aa: CASSLRQEGYEQYF

len: 13
j_gene: TRBJ1-1
abundance: many
v_gene: TRBV10-2
d_gene: .
CDR3nt: TGCGCCAGCACCCCGAGCGGCGGGACGCGAGCTTTCTTT
CDR3aa: CASTPSGGTRAFF

len: 15
j_gene: TRBJ1-4
abundance: few
v_gene: TRBV5-1
d_gene: .
CDR3nt: TGCGCCAGCAGCTTGTTCCCTGCAACTAATGAAAAACTGTTTTTT
CDR3aa: CASSLFPATNEKLFF

len: 13
j_gene: TRBJ2-4
abundance: many
v_gene: TRBV12-3/TRBV12-4
d_gene: .
CDR3nt: TGTGCCAGCAGCCTCAAGGGGAGAAACATTCAGTACTTC
CDR3aa: CASSLKGRNIQYF

len: 17
j_gene: TRBJ2-4
abundance: many
v_gene: TRBV5-6
d_gene: .
CDR3nt: TGTGCCAGCAGCTACCCGACTCAAGGAGCGGGTAAAAACATTCAGTACTTC
CDR3aa: CASSYPTQGAGKNIQYF

len: 13
j_gene: TRBJ2-2
abundance: .
v_gene: TRBV3-1
d_gene: .
CDR3nt: TGTGCCAGCAGCCAAGGTTGGGACGGGGAGCGGTTTTTT
CDR3aa: CASSQGWDGERFF

len: 15
j_gene: TRBJ2-2
abundance: .
v_gene: TRBV5-5
d_gene: .
CDR3nt: TGTGCCAGCAGCCCTCTGGGGTCCCCCGGCGGGGAGCTGTTTTTT
CDR3aa: CASSPLGSPGGELFF

len: 13
j_gene: TRBJ2-7
abundance: .
v_gene: TRBV6-5
d_gene: TRBD2
CDR3nt: TGTGCCAGCAGTTACGATCGGGAGGGAGAGCAGTACTTC
CDR3aa: CASSYDREGEQYF

len: 14
j_gene: TRBJ2-3
abundance: few
v_gene: TRBV5-4
d_gene: .
CDR3nt: TGTGCCAGCAGCTCTCGTGCGGCGGGGGATACGCAGTATTTT
CDR3aa: CASSSRAAGDTQYF

len: 13
j_gene: TRBJ2-7
abundance: few
v_gene: TRBV18
d_gene: .
CDR3nt: TGTGCCAGCGAGCGTCCAAGCTCCTACGAGCAGTACTTC
CDR3aa: CASERPSSYEQYF

len: 17
j_gene: TRBJ2-1
abundance: .
v_gene: TRBV6-5
d_gene: TRBD2
CDR3nt: TGTGCCAGCAGTTACTCCAAAGTGGCTAGCGGCTACAATGAGCAGTTCTTC
CDR3aa: CASSYSKVASGYNEQFF

len: 14
j_gene: TRBJ2-1
abundance: .
v_gene: TRBV27
d_gene: .
CDR3nt: TGTGCCAGCAGTTTACAGGACAGTTACAATGAGCAGTTCTTC
CDR3aa: CASSLQDSYNEQFF

len: 15
j_gene: TRBJ1-2
abundance: few
v_gene: TRBV11-2
d_gene: TRBD1
CDR3nt: TGTGCCAGCAGCTTAAACAGGGGTGTGAACTATGGCTACACCTTC
CDR3aa: CASSLNRGVNYGYTF

len: 14
j_gene: TRBJ2-2
abundance: .
v_gene: TRBV20-1
d_gene: .
CDR3nt: TGCAGTGCTACCCGGTCTCGGAGCACCGGGGAGCTGTTTTTT
CDR3aa: CSATRSRSTGELFF